These 22 T cell receptor beta chains came from one sample sequenced in a study of blood T cells in healthy people across ages (dated by TCRdb to between 2014 and 2016). The method behind the library was 5' RACE. The listed sequencing device is Illumina HiSeq 2500. The second PCR ran for roughly 7 to 12 cycles and used a J-beta primer mix along with a sample-barcoded 5' primer. In-frame beta chains were kept once TCRdb had trimmed the public reads at Q25 with fastp and called clones with MiXCR. Each entry merges the rows of one CDR3 protein and shows their most common DNA and genes. This sample comprises approximately 810,000 distinct CDR3 sequences, 35% to 40% of them detected only once. The ten largest clones represent about an eighth of the sample. Sequencing input: blood. These receptors were obtained from a man aged 18 to 35 in good health.

V gene TRBV5-5 combines with J gene TRBJ2-7; 9 bases fit TRBD1. This CDR3 is 17 amino acids long. The germline gives CDR1 SGHKS, CDR2 YYEKEE (reference sequence). The junction had 13 bases not matched to a gene; V was cut back by 3 bases and J by 3 bases. The CDR3 sequence: CASSSRIPGQGIYEQYF. CDR3 DNA sequence: TGTGCCAGCAGCTCCCGTATACCGGGACAGGGAATCTACGAGCAGTACTTC.

In the case of this clonotype: The junction does not match germline at one end; this may be a read error. The gene calls are TRBV6-2 or TRBV6-3 and TRBJ2-5; D possibly uses TRBD1 or TRBD2 (5 bases each). Germline lookup yields CDR1 MNHEY and CDR2 SVGEGT. The CDR3 contains 13 residues. The CDR3 sequence: CASAFLGEETQYF. In nucleotides, the CDR3 is TGTGCCAGCGCCTTCCTGGGGGAAGAGACCCAGTACTTT.

The genes are TRBV7-2 and TRBJ2-5; no firm D call. V was pared by 3 bases and J by 5 bases, with 10 bases between. Germline lookup yields CDR1 SGHTA and CDR2 FQGNSA. The CDR3 contains 13 residues. The CDR3 sequence is CASSFEYGETQYF. The CDR3 nucleotides are TGTGCCAGCAGCTTTGAGTATGGGGAGACCCAGTACTTC.

This chain links TRBV28 with TRBJ1-2; D remains unclear. Per germline, CDR1 MDHEN and CDR2 SYDVKM. This CDR3 is built from 15 residues. V gave up 2 bases and J gave up 1 base, with 11 bases separating them. CDR3 sequence: CASSLGLTVNYGYTF. CDR3 DNA: TGTGCCAGCAGTTTAGGACTTACCGTTAACTATGGCTACACCTTC.

This clonotype occurred a few times. The chain links TRBV12-3 or TRBV12-4 to TRBJ2-3; 9 positions agree with TRBD2. This CDR3 has 15 residues. V was clipped by 7 bases and J by 6 bases; unmatched bases: 11. CDR3 sequence reads: CASTPASGDGDTQYF. DNA for the CDR3: TGTGCCAGCACCCCCGCTAGCGGGGACGGGGATACGCAGTATTTT.

A word on this clonotype: This may be a read error, as it is one base from a much larger clone. This chain joins TRBV12-3 or TRBV12-4 and TRBJ2-1, with 13 bases fitting TRBD2. The CDR3 length is 17 residues. The CDR3 DNA is TGTGTCAGCTCCTCGACTAGCGGGGGGTCCCTGAACAATGAGCAGTTCTTC. It codes for CVSSSTSGGSLNNEQFF.

V usage is TRBV4-3 and J usage is TRBJ2-6; TRBD1 matches at 10 bases. J was trimmed by 6 bases and V by 4 bases; bases with no gene match: 6. CDR1 is LGHNA, CDR2 YSLEER, per germline. The CDR3 runs to 16 residues. The CDR3 here is CASSRDRGLEANVLTF. CDR3 DNA: TGCGCCAGCAGCCGCGACAGGGGGCTTGAGGCCAACGTCCTGACTTTC.

The chain has TRBV20-1 and TRBJ2-1; a weak D match, TRBD2 (7 bases). The CDR3 has 16 amino acids. With 6 bases removed from V and 3 bases from J, the gap between germline ends came to 21 bases. The germline V gene has CDR1 DFQATT and CDR2 SNEGSKA (reference sequence). CDR3 region: CSATGPLASGYNEQFF. The CDR3 nucleotides are TGCAGTGCCACAGGGCCCTTGGCTAGCGGCTACAATGAGCAGTTCTTC.

This rearrangement joins TRBV5-1 to TRBJ1-1; D might be TRBD1 (6 bases). This CDR3 comprises 15 residues. Looked up from germline, CDR1 is SGHRS and CDR2 is YFSETQ. V lost 4 bases, J lost 5 bases, and 18 bases lay in between. The CDR3 DNA follows: TGCGCCAGCAGCCCGACTGCCGGGGGCGAGACTGAAGCTTTCTTT. Translation: CASSPTAGGETEAFF.

The genes are TRBV10-3 and TRBJ1-1; 11 bases match TRBD1. Germline V CDR1 and CDR2: ENHRY, SYGVKD. With 4 bases clipped from V and 7 bases from J, the junction kept 11 bases outside the gene matches. CDR3 length equals 16 residues. This chain's CDR3 is CAISAVARDRGGEAFF. The DNA for the CDR3 is TGTGCCATCAGTGCGGTGGCCCGGGACAGGGGGGGTGAAGCTTTCTTT.

The V call is TRBV5-5, the J call TRBJ1-1, with TRBD1 as a possible D gene (6 bases). This CDR3 is 13 amino acids long. The germline V and J ends were trimmed by 7 bases and 1 base, with 11 bases remaining between them. Germline V gives CDR1 SGHKS, CDR2 YYEKEE (reference sequence). CDR3 nucleotides: TGTGCCAGCGAGGGGGGTAGGAACACTGAAGCTTTCTTT. It translates to CASEGGRNTEAFF.

This clonotype was seen ten or more times. J is TRBJ2-1 and V is TRBV20-1, with 13 bases identical to TRBD2. Germline CDR1 and CDR2: DFQATT and SNEGSKA (reference sequence). V lost 6 bases and J lost 5; bases outside the gene matches: 4. CDR3 size: 14 residues. CDR3 residues: CSASGLAGDNEQFF. The CDR3 region has the DNA TGCAGTGCCTCCGGACTAGCGGGGGACAATGAGCAGTTCTTC.

The CDR3 sequence: CASSQEPPPYLGALDGYTF. CDR3 nucleotide sequence: TGCGCCAGCAGCCAAGAACCCCCTCCTTACCTTGGGGCCCTAGATGGCTACACCTTC. V is TRBV4-3 and J is TRBJ1-2; D perhaps matches TRBD1 (5 bases). From germline, CDR1 is LGHNA and CDR2 YSLEER. V was pared by 0 bases and J by 6 bases, with 26 bases between. There are 19 residues in the CDR3.

This chain links TRBV4-1 with TRBJ1-4; TRBD1 might be the D (6 bases). Looked up from germline, CDR1 is MGHRA and CDR2 is YSYEKL. The CDR3 sequence is 17 residues long. V was cut by 0 bases and J by 1 base, with 12 bases left in between. This chain's CDR3 is CASSQEKQGGTNEKLFF. The CDR3 bases are TGCGCCAGCAGCCAAGAAAAACAGGGAGGAACTAATGAAAAACTGTTTTTT.

The table lists this clonotype with a few counts. The chain couples TRBV4-3 to TRBJ2-2, with 10 nucleotides matching TRBD2. Germline V gene lookup returns CDR1 LGHNA and CDR2 YSLEER. This CDR3 is built from 17 residues. Losses at the gene ends were 2 bases for V and 0 bases for J; bases not matched to a gene: 3. The CDR3 loop reads CASSQIAGGTNTGELFF. DNA of the CDR3: TGCGCCAGCAGCCAAATAGCGGGGGGAACGAACACCGGGGAGCTGTTTTTT.

This clonotype was seen only a few times. The chain couples TRBV20-1 to TRBJ1-2, with D unclear. V was pared by 1 base and J by 4 bases, with 13 bases between. The germline CDR1 and CDR2 sequences are DFQATT and SNEGSKA (reference sequence). CDR3 length equals 14 residues. CDR3 residues: CSARVAGSFYGYTF. Written as DNA, the CDR3 is TGCAGTGCTAGAGTGGCAGGTTCCTTCTATGGCTACACCTTC.

This clonotype was seen a handful of times. The CDR3, as DNA: TGTGCCAGCGGAGGGGACTATGGCTACACCTTC. It translates to CASGGDYGYTF. The rearrangement links TRBV2 to TRBJ1-2; possibly TRBD1 for D (5 bases). CDR1 and CDR2 from the germline V gene are SNHLY and FYNNEI. V lost 8 bases, J lost 3 bases, and 7 bases lay in between. The CDR3 loop spans 11 amino acids. The complete variable domain, with remaining parts taken from reference TRBV2 and TRBJ1-2, reads EPEVTQTPSHQVTQMGQEVILRCVPISNHLYFYWYRQILGQKVEFLVSFYNNEISEKSEIFDDQFSVERPDGSNFTLKIRSTKLEDSAMYFCASGGDYGYTFGSGTRLTVV.

This clonotype was seen at least ten times. The chain combines TRBV5-1 with TRBJ2-1; 7 bases are shared with TRBD2. V shed 1 base and J 6 bases; nucleotides not matched to a gene: 4. The CDR3 sequence is 14 residues long. The germline gives CDR1 SGHRS, CDR2 YFSETQ. The chain's CDR3 is CASSLNGGGNEQFF. In nucleotides, the CDR3 is TGCGCCAGCAGCTTGAACGGCGGGGGCAATGAGCAGTTCTTC.

This clonotype occurred a few times. The J gene is TRBJ2-1, the V gene TRBV12-3 or TRBV12-4; either TRBD1 or TRBD2 may fit D (5 bases each). CDR3 length: 11 residues. Trimming removed 3 bases at V and 12 bases at J, with 9 bases between. CDR3: CASSFRGAQFF. CDR3 nucleotide sequence: TGTGCCAGCAGTTTTAGGGGAGCGCAGTTCTTC.

Remarks on this clonotype: Mismatch with germline at one junction end may stem from a read error. V gene TRBV28 combines with J gene TRBJ1-4; D is possibly TRBD1 (5 bases). CDR1 is MDHEN, CDR2 SYDVKM, per germline. The CDR3 is made up of 14 amino acids. The CDR3 sequence: CASSSGTENEELFF. The CDR3 DNA sequence: TGTGCCAGCAGTTCCGGGACGGAGAATGAAGAACTGTTTTTT.

V is TRBV29-1 and J is TRBJ2-3; D gene unclear. V dropped 5 bases and J dropped 0 bases, with 9 bases sitting between them. This CDR3 has 13 amino acids. The germline V gene encodes CDR1 SQVTM and CDR2 ANQGSEA. CDR3 residues: CSVHKASTDTQYF. The CDR3, as DNA: TGCAGCGTTCACAAAGCTAGCACAGATACGCAGTATTTT.

This clonotype was detected many times. The V gene is TRBV4-3, the J gene TRBJ2-4; D gene unclear. Trimming shortened V by 0 bases and J by 4 bases, and 10 bases separated the two germline ends. The CDR3 is 15 residues long. Germline V CDR1 and CDR2: LGHNA, YSLEER. The CDR3 bases are TGCGCCAGCAGCCAAGAAGGCGACACTAAAAACATTCAGTACTTC. Translation: CASSQEGDTKNIQYF.